This T cell receptor beta chain emerged from a study of T cells in Graves' hyperthyroidism and ophthalmopathy. Hyperthyroidism patients were newly diagnosed, had disease duration under 2 months, and were aged 18 to 65 years. The CDR3 runs to 16 residues. CDR1 is KGHDR, CDR2 SFDVKD, per germline. The junction had 5 bases not matched to a gene; V was cut back by 3 bases and J by 4 bases. Amplification of TCR beta CDR3 regions used RNA as the template. The HTBI set primed first-round TCR CDR3 RT-PCR. TCRdb independently ran MiXCR on the multiplex PCR reads; one entry per CDR3 protein. This sample carries more than 350,000 distinct CDR3 sequences, under 15% of them seen once, and the ten largest clones take 30% to 35%. This clonotype has at least ten counts.

Sequencing was performed on blood. This chain links TRBV24-1 with TRBJ2-3; TRBD2 agrees at 11 bases. The source is a woman in her twenties or thirties with Graves' hyperthyroidism. The CDR3 DNA follows: TGTGCCACCAGTGATCCTCTAGCGGGAGGAGCAGATACGCAGTATTTT. Translation: CATSDPLAGGADTQYF.